Presented here are 6 T cell receptor beta chains from one specimen sequenced in a study of CXCR3-negative and CXCR3-positive naive CD8 T cells. For these TCRs, the target antigens are not known. In preparing the TRB cDNA libraries, 5' RACE with UMI labels was used. TCRdb re-called the 5' RACE reads; one entry per CDR3 protein, DNA not given. There are roughly 120,000 distinct CDR3 sequences in the sample, with roughly 0.62% held by the top ten. Study-level results: In CXCR3-positive naive cells, the TRB CDR3s were more hydrophobic than in CXCR3-negative naive cells.

Sequenced: naive CXCR3+ CD8+ T cells from blood. Sample subset: CD45RO-CCR7+CD27+CD95- naive CD8+ T cells expressing CXCR3 (TNR3+). The receptors here all came from a human donor in good health. Some clones in this sample may be carry-over from other donors' samples.

This chain uses TRBV28 with TRBJ2-7; lacking DNA, the TRBD1 call made by TCRdb goes unchecked. This CDR3 contains 16 residues. The V gene's germline CDR1 is MDHEN and CDR2 SYDVKM. The CDR3 loop reads CASSLKGGISSYEQYF.

The chain combines TRBV20-1 with TRBJ2-2; TCRdb's D gene call, TRBD1, goes unchecked for lack of DNA. CDR3 length equals 15 residues. CDR1 and CDR2 (germline): DFQATT, SNEGSKA (reference sequence). The CDR3 loop reads CSASSGQPNTGELFF.

The chain recombines TRBV5-4 with TRBJ2-1; TCRdb lists TRBD1, though no DNA is available to test this call. CDR1 and CDR2 from the germline V gene are SGHNT and YYREEE (reference sequence). This CDR3 is 13 amino acids long. The CDR3 sequence is CASSFQGENEQFF.

The V gene is TRBV30, the J gene TRBJ2-7; TCRdb calls TRBD2, which cannot be checked without DNA. In germline, CDR1 is GTSNPN, CDR2 SVGIG (reference sequence). CDR3 length: 13 residues. CDR3 in amino acids: CAQRERGSYEQYF.

The J gene is TRBJ2-7, the V gene TRBV4-3. CDR3 length: 14 amino acids. Germline assignment: CDR1 LGHNA and CDR2 YSLEER. CDR3 loop: CASSQDWSVYEQYF.

The rearrangement joins TRBV29-1 to TRBJ2-7. CDR1 is SQVTM and CDR2 is ANQGSEA in the germline V gene. This CDR3 has 13 residues. CDR3 protein: CSVVSYMGYEQYF.